Described below is a single T cell receptor (beta chain) sequence and its context. Its cognate antigen is unknown. At one boundary the junction diverges from the germline segment, which might be a read error. The time point denotes: late sampling 161 to 241 days after vaccination in three convalescent patients. Treatment denoted: 10-day PBMC culture with coronavirus spike peptide pools or control peptides (ViraFEST assay). Germline CDR1 and CDR2: SSHAT and FNYEAQ (reference sequence). This CDR3 is 15 amino acids long. This specimen belongs to a study of vaccination and CD4 T cells after COVID-19. Overall study: Investigators stimulated cells with overlapping spike peptides drawn from SARS-CoV-2, HCoV-NL63, HCoV-OC43 and HCoV-229E.

Sequenced with the Oncomine TCR Beta short-read assay was DNA taken from cultured CD4+ T cells. Cultured CD4+ T cells yielded the extracted genomic DNA. Using its own MiXCR run on the PCR reads, TCRdb lists one record per CDR3 protein. Of more than 15,000 distinct CDR3 sequences listed, around 50% were seen once; the top ten hold over 20%. The rearrangement links TRBV7-7 to TRBJ2-3; D might be TRBD1 (6 bases). The clonotype originates from a human donor who had recovered from COVID-19. Material: CD4+ T cells from blood, cultured in vitro, obtained about 7 months after SARS-CoV-2 vaccination. CDR3 DNA: TGTGCTAGCAGCTTAACGACAGGACCCACAGATACGCAGTATTTT. This codes for CASSLTTGPTDTQYF.